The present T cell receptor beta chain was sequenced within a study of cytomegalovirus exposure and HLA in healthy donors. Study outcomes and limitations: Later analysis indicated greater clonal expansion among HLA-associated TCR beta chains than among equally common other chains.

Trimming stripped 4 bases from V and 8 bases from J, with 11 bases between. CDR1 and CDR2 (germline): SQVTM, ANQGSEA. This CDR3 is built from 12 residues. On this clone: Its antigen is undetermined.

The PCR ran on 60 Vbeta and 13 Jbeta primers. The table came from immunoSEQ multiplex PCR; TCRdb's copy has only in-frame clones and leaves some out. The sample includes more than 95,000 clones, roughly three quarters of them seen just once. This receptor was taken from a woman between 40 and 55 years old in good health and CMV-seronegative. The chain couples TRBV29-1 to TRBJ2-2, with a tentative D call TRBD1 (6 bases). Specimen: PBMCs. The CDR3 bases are TGCAGCGTTGCCAGGGGTGCAGGGGAGCTGTTTTTT. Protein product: CSVARGAGELFF.